The 11 T cell receptor beta chains below come from one sample, sequenced in a study of neurological immune-mediated disorders. TCRdb re-derived calls from the 5' RACE reads in MiXCR, one entry per CDR3 protein. The table shows about 46,000 distinct CDR3 sequences, with around 1.9% occurring only once. Sequencing used PBMCs. The source of these receptors is a woman in her 40s with multiple sclerosis.

This clonotype has at least ten counts. The chain links TRBV5-6 to TRBJ1-6, with TRBD1 matching over 10 bases. This CDR3 is 16 amino acids long. With 0 bases clipped from V and 14 bases from J, the junction kept 11 bases outside the gene matches. Germline V gene data show CDR1 as SGHDT and CDR2 as YYEEEE. The CDR3 loop is CASSLERDRGRATLHF. For the CDR3, the DNA is TGTGCCAGCAGCTTGGAACGGGACAGGGGAAGGGCGACCCTCCACTTT.

This clonotype was recorded many times. This sequence joins TRBV7-3 and TRBJ1-1, with TRBD1 matching over 7 bases. Germline V gene data show CDR1 as SGHTA and CDR2 as FQGTGA. This CDR3 is built from 14 residues. V was clipped by 2 bases and J by 6 bases; unmatched bases: 6. The CDR3 DNA reads as TGTGCCAGCAGCTTAGGGACAACAGGGGCTGAAGCTTTCTTT. Amino acid sequence: CASSLGTTGAEAFF.

This clonotype occurred many times. The chain is built from TRBV7-2 and TRBJ2-7; tentatively, D is TRBD1 or TRBD2 (5 bases each). V was clipped by 1 base and J by 7 bases, with 11 bases between them. The V gene's germline CDR1 is SGHTA and CDR2 FQGNSA. CDR3 length equals 13 residues. In DNA form, the CDR3 reads TGTGCCAGCAGCTTAGAGGGGACGAAAGAGCAGTACTTC. It translates to CASSLEGTKEQYF.

This clonotype was counted at least ten times. V and J are TRBV10-3 and TRBJ2-2, with TRBD1 matching 7 bases. Germline V lookup: CDR1 ENHRY, CDR2 SYGVKD. The CDR3 is 13 amino acids. After removal of 8 bases from V and 4 bases from J, the junction contained 4 bases not matched to a gene. The CDR3 bases are TGTGCCATCTCCCCAGGGGGCACCGGGGAGCTGTTTTTT. Amino acids: CAISPGGTGELFF.

V usage is TRBV20-1 and J usage is TRBJ2-1; 10 bases map to TRBD2. Germline assignment: CDR1 DFQATT and CDR2 SNEGSKA (reference sequence). The CDR3 is 16 residues long. V lost 3 bases to trimming and J lost 5 bases; unmatched junction nucleotides: 10. Here the CDR3 DNA reads TGCAGTGCTAGCACCCAAGGAGGACTAGCGGACAATGAGCAGTTCTTC. Amino acids: CSASTQGGLADNEQFF.

This clonotype was recorded many times. V is TRBV15 and J is TRBJ2-1; TRBD2 agrees at 8 bases. Unmatched junction bases numbered 6, after V lost 4 bases and J lost 4 bases. CDR1 LNHNV and CDR2 YYDKDF come from the germline V gene (reference sequence). This CDR3 comprises 15 residues. The CDR3 nucleotides read TGTGCCACCAGCACTTGGCGGGGGGCTTACAATGAGCAGTTCTTC. Amino acid sequence: CATSTWRGAYNEQFF.

In this sample, this clonotype turned up many times. The chain links TRBV10-3 to TRBJ2-7; no firm D call. The CDR3 contains 14 residues. Deletions cut 3 bases from V and 0 bases from J, with 9 bases between. Germline V lookup: CDR1 ENHRY, CDR2 SYGVKD. The CDR3 DNA follows: TGTGCCATCAGTGATGTAGATAGCTCCTACGAGCAGTACTTC. The encoded protein is CAISDVDSSYEQYF.

This clonotype was detected many times. The V and J genes are TRBV7-6 and TRBJ2-1; D is ambiguous. The germline V and J ends were trimmed by 1 base and 6 bases, with 13 bases remaining between them. The germline V gene has CDR1 SGHVS and CDR2 FNYEAQ. There are 15 residues in the CDR3. The CDR3 loop is CASSLGPSLGNEQFF. The CDR3 nucleotides read TGTGCCAGCAGCTTAGGACCCAGCCTTGGCAATGAGCAGTTCTTC.

Many counts were recorded for this clonotype. This sequence joins TRBV20-1 and TRBJ2-1, with 14 nucleotides matching TRBD2. This CDR3 has 14 amino acids. V shed 6 bases, J shed 9 bases, and the junction held 7 bases outside the gene matches. From germline, CDR1 is DFQATT and CDR2 SNEGSKA (reference sequence). CDR3 residues: CSARTSGGFPEQFF. The CDR3 DNA follows: TGCAGTGCCAGGACTAGCGGGGGGTTCCCTGAGCAGTTCTTC.

This clonotype was counted many times. This chain's CDR3 is CASTTGDPPYEQYF. CDR3 coding DNA: TGTGCCAGCACCACAGGGGACCCTCCCTACGAGCAGTACTTC. The chain has TRBV7-9 and TRBJ2-7; TRBD1 agrees at 7 bases. The germline gives CDR1 SEHNR, CDR2 FQNEAQ (reference sequence). J gave up 2 bases and V 7 bases, and 8 bases lay outside the gene matches. The CDR3 consists of 14 residues.

At least ten counts were recorded for this clonotype. DNA of the CDR3: TGTGCCAGCAGCCCGACCTTGAGTGGATATGGCTACACCTTC. As protein: CASSPTLSGYGYTF. The chain links TRBV7-9 to TRBJ1-2; D is unclear. The CDR3 is made up of 14 amino acids. Trimming stripped 5 bases from V and 5 bases from J, with 15 bases between. The germline V gene encodes CDR1 SEHNR and CDR2 FQNEAQ (reference sequence).